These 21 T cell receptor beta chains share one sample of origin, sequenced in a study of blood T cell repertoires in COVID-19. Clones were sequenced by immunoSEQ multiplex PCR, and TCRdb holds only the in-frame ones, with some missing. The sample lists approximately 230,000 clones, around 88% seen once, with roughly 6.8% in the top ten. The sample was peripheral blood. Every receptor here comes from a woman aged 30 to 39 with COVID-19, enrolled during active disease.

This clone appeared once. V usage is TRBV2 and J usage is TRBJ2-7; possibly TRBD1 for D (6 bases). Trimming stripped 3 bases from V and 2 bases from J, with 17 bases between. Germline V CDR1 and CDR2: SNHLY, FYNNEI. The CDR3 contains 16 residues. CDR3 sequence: CASSEKYTGLPYEQYF. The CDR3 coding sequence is TGTGCCAGCAGTGAGAAGTATACAGGGTTACCCTACGAGCAGTACTTC.

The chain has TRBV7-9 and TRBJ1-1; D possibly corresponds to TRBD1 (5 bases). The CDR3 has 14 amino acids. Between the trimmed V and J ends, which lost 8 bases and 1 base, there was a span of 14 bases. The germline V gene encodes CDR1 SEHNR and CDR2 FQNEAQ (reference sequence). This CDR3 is CASAEVDRNTEAFF. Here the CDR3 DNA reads TGTGCCAGCGCAGAAGTCGACAGGAACACTGAAGCTTTCTTT.

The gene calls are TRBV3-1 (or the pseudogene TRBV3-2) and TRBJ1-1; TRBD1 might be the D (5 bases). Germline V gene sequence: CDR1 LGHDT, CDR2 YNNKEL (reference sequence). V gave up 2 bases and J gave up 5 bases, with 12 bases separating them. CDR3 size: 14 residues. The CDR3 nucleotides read TGTGCCAGCAGCCAACGGGGGGTAGGAACTGAAGCTTTCTTT. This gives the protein CASSQRGVGTEAFF.

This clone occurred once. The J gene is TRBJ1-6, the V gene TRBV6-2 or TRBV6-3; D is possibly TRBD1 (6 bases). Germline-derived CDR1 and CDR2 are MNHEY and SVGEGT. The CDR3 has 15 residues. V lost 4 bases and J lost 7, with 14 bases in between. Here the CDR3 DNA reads TGTGCCAGCAGTTCGAAGACAGGAGTAAATTCACCCCTCCACTTT. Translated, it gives CASSSKTGVNSPLHF.

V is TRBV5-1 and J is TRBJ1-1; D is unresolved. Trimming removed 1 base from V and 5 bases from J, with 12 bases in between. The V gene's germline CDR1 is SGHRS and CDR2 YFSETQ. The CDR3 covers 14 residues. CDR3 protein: CASSLSGIHTEAFF. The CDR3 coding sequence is TGCGCCAGCAGCTTGTCGGGAATACATACTGAAGCTTTCTTT.

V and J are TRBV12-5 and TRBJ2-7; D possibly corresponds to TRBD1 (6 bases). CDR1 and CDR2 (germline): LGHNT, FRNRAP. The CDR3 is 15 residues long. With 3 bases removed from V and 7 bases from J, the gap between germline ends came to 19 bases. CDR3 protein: CASGLGQSNYGEQYF. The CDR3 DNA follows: TGTGCTAGTGGTTTAGGACAGAGCAACTACGGGGAGCAGTACTTC.

DNA of the CDR3: TGTGCCAGCTCACCCCGGTTGGGGGAGCTGTTTTTT. Protein: CASSPRLGELFF. The chain links TRBV18 to TRBJ2-2, with D uncertain. The CDR3 has 12 amino acids. Trimming took 3 bases from V and 8 from J, leaving 7 bases between them. Germline CDR1 reads KGHSH; CDR2 reads LQKENI.

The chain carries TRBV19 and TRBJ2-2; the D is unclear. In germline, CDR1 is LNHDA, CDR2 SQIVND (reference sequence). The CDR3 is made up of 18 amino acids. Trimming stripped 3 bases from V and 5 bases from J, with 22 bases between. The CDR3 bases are TGTGCCAGTAGTATTGGTCTGCAGGTGAACCTCCCAACCGGGGAGCTGTTTTTT. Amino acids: CASSIGLQVNLPTGELFF.

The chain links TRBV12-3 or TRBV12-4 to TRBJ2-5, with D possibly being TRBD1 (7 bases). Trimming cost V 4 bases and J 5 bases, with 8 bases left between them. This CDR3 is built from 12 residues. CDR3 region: CASSSGGETQYF. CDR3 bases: TGTGCCAGCAGTTCAGGGGGGGAGACCCAGTACTTC.

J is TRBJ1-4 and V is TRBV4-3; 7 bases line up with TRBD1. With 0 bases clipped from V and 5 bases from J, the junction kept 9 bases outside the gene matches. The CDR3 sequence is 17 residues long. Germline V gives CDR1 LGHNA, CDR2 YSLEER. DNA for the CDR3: TGCGCCAGCAGCCAAGATGTGGCAGGGGGTGCCAATGAAAAACTGTTTTTT. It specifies CASSQDVAGGANEKLFF.

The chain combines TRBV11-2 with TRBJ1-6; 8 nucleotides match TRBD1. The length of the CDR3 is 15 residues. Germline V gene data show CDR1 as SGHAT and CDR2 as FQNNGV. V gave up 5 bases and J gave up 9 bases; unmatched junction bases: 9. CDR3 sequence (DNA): TGTGCCAGCAGCCCTGACAGGGGAGAGGTTTCACCCCTCCACTTT. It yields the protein CASSPDRGEVSPLHF.

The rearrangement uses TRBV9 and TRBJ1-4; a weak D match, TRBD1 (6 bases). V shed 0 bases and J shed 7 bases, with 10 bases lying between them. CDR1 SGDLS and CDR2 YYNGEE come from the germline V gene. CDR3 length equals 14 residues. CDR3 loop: CASSVGGGVEKLFF. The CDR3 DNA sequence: TGTGCCAGCAGCGTAGGCGGGGGCGTTGAAAAACTGTTTTTT.

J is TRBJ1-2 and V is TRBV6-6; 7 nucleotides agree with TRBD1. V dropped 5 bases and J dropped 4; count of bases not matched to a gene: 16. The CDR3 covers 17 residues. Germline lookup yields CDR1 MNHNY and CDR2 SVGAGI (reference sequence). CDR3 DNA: TGTGCCAGCAGTCGCCGGGCCCGGACAGGATCCCTCTATGGCTACACCTTC. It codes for CASSRRARTGSLYGYTF.

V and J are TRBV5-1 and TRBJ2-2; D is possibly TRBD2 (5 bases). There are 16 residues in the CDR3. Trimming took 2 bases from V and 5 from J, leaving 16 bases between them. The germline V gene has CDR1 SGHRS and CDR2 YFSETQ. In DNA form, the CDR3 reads TGCGCCAGCAGCTTAAGTGGGGAAGGAGGAACCGGGGAGCTGTTTTTT. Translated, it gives CASSLSGEGGTGELFF.

The CDR3 coding sequence is TGTGCCAGCAGCTTAGAGCGGGGGGGCGGGGTAGATACGCAGTATTTT. Translating gives CASSLERGGGVDTQYF. The chain is built from TRBV7-8 and TRBJ2-3; TRBD2 aligns across 10 bases. The V gene's germline CDR1 is SGHVS and CDR2 FQNEAQ. V was clipped by 1 base and J by 5 bases; unmatched bases: 6. The CDR3 runs to 16 residues.

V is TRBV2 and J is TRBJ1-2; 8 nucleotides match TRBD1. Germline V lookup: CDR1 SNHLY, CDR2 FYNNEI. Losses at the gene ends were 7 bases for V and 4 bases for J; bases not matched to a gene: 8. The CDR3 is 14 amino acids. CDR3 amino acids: CASKIAGQGYGYTF. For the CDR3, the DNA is TGTGCCAGCAAAATCGCCGGACAGGGCTATGGCTACACCTTC.

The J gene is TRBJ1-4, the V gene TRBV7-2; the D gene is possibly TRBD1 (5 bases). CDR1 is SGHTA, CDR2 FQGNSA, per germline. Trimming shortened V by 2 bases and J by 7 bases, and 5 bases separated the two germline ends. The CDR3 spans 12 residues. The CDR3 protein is CASSLRGEKLFF. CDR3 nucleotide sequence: TGTGCCAGCAGCTTAAGGGGTGAAAAACTGTTTTTT.

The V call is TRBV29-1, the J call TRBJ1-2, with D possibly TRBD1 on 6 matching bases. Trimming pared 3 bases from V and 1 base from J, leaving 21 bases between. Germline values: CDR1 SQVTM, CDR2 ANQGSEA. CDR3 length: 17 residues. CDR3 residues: CSVDGGGESMGNYGYTF. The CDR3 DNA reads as TGCAGCGTTGACGGGGGGGGCGAATCCATGGGTAACTATGGCTACACCTTC.

CDR3 bases: TGTGCCAGCAGGGAGGACAGGCAGCAGTACTTC. Its protein is CASREDRQQYF. V gene TRBV2 combines with J gene TRBJ2-7, with 7 bases aligning to TRBD1. Germline trimming cut 6 bases from V and 8 bases from J; bases unmatched to any gene: 4. The CDR3 totals 11 residues. Germline lookup yields CDR1 SNHLY and CDR2 FYNNEI.

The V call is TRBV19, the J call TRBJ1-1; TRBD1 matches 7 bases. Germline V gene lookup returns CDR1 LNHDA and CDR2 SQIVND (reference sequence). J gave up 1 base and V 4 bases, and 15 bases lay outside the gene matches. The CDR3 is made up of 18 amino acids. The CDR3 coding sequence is TGTGCCAGTAGTACCCCTCGGCGGGACAGAAATGCGAACACTGAAGCTTTCTTT. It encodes CASSTPRRDRNANTEAFF.

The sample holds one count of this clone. CDR3 in DNA: TGTGCCAGCAGCACCCCAGACAGGGGGAGGTGGAACTATGGCTACACCTTC. Protein product: CASSTPDRGRWNYGYTF. The chain joins TRBV6-2 or TRBV6-3 to TRBJ1-2, with 9 bases identical to TRBD1. This CDR3 spans 17 amino acids. Germline trimming cut 6 bases from V and 2 bases from J; bases unmatched to any gene: 13. Germline V gene sequence: CDR1 MNHEY, CDR2 SVGEGT.